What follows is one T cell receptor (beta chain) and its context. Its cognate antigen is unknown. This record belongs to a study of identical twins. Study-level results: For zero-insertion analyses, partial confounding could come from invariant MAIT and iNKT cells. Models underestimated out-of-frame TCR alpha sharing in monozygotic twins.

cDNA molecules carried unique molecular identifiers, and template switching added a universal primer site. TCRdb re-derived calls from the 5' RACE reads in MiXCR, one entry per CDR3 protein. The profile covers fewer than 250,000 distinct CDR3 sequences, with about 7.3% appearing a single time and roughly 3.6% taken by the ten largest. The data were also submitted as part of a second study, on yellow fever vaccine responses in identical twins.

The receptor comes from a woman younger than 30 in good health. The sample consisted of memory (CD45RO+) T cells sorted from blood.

The CDR3 DNA reads as TGTGCCAGCAGTAAGGGGGGAGCAACTCAAGAGACCCAGTACTTC. Its translation is CASSKGGATQETQYF. V and J are TRBV28 and TRBJ2-5; D is tentatively TRBD1 or TRBD2 (6 bases each). Trimming cost V 5 bases and J 2 bases, with 15 bases left between them. The length of the CDR3 is 15 residues. The germline gives CDR1 MDHEN, CDR2 SYDVKM.